Sequencing of this TCR beta chain was carried out in a study of CD8+ T cells in alopecia areata. Sequencing relied on a cDNA template that was reverse transcribed from extracted RNA. Sequencing was performed with immunoSEQ multiplex PCR; in TCRdb, only in-frame clones are kept and a portion is missing. Of over 150,000 clones listed, 63% are singletons. This CDR3 spans 15 amino acids. Germline CDR1 is MGHRA and CDR2 is YSYEKL. V lost 0 bases and J lost 1, with 7 bases in between. The sequence was collected from a human donor with alopecia areata. Sequencing used CD4+ T cells sorted from blood, obtained at week 0. The chain is built from TRBV4-1 and TRBJ1-5; D remains unclear. CDR3 sequence reads: CASSQDGGSNQPQHF. CDR3 nucleotide sequence: TGCGCCAGCAGCCAAGATGGAGGGAGCAATCAGCCCCAGCATTTT.